The 18 T cell receptor beta chains given below trace back to one sample, sequenced in a study of quantifying T cell responses using KT2 cells. Looking at the study overall: cDNA was made from DNase-treated RNA using alpha and beta constant primers.

The cDNA 3' end received a ligated oligonucleotide with a UMI. The first PCR ran 4 to 5 cycles with an equimolar RC1.1 and RC1.2 beta primer mix. In TCRdb, the UMI-ligation and nested PCR reads were re-called with MiXCR into one record per CDR3 protein. The top ten clones hold about 10% of a sample with some 50,000 distinct CDR3 sequences, 9.5% to 13% of them seen once. The sample comprised PBMCs spiked with cells of the T cell clone KT2. These receptors all come from a human donor.

This clonotype was found many times. This rearrangement joins TRBV11-2 to TRBJ2-1, with unresolved D. This CDR3 region has 16 residues. The V end was cut by 1 base, the J end by 1 base, with 11 bases between. The germline V gene encodes CDR1 SGHAT and CDR2 FQNNGV. CDR3 sequence: CASSLVQGLSYNEQFF. Written as DNA, the CDR3 is TGTGCCAGCAGCTTAGTTCAAGGTCTTTCCTACAATGAGCAGTTCTTC.

The CDR3 loop reads CASSPGIGNQPQHF. For the CDR3, the DNA is TGTGCCAGCAGCCCAGGGATAGGCAATCAGCCCCAGCATTTT. The rearrangement links TRBV12-3 or TRBV12-4 to TRBJ1-5, with D perhaps TRBD1 (5 bases). Trimming took 6 bases from V and 2 from J, leaving 11 bases between them. CDR3 size: 14 residues.

The chain links TRBV9 to TRBJ2-7; no definite D call. V dropped 4 bases and J dropped 1 base, with 15 bases sitting between them. The length of the CDR3 is 15 residues. Per germline, CDR1 SGDLS and CDR2 YYNGEE. The CDR3 DNA sequence: TGTGCCAGCAGCCCGGGCCTGGGCTGGTCCTACGAGCAGTACTTC. This sequence encodes CASSPGLGWSYEQYF. The whole variable domain, remainder taken from reference TRBV9 and TRBJ2-7, is DSGVTQTPKHLITATGQRVTLRCSPRSGDLSVYWYQQSLDQGLQFLIQYYNGEERAKGNILERFSAQQFPDLHSELNLSSLELGDSALYFCASSPGLGWSYEQYFGPGTRLTVT.

This chain connects TRBV15 to TRBJ2-1, with 7 positions matching TRBD2. CDR1 and CDR2 from the germline V gene are LNHNV and YYDKDF (reference sequence). The length of the CDR3 is 13 residues. With 0 bases clipped from V and 10 bases from J, the junction kept 3 bases outside the gene matches. The CDR3 DNA reads as TGTGCCACCAGCAGAGATCCGGGAGGAGAGCAGTTCTTC. Translation: CATSRDPGGEQFF.

J is TRBJ2-1 and V is TRBV20-1; 11 nucleotides align to TRBD2. V was clipped by 6 bases and J by 0 bases; unmatched bases: 13. Germline loops: CDR1 DFQATT, CDR2 SNEGSKA (reference sequence). The CDR3 totals 18 residues. In DNA form, the CDR3 reads TGCAGTGCCGCGTCTAGCGGGGGGCGTTATAGCTCCTACAATGAGCAGTTCTTC. It codes for CSAASSGGRYSSYNEQFF.

This clonotype was seen many times. J is TRBJ1-4 and V is TRBV20-1; the D gene is possibly TRBD1 (5 bases). The germline V gene encodes CDR1 DFQATT and CDR2 SNEGSKA (reference sequence). The CDR3 covers 14 residues. Trimming cost V 4 bases and J 8 bases, with 17 bases left between them. Written as DNA, the CDR3 is TGCAGTGCTATCCTAGGGAGGGACGGCGAAAAACTGTTTTTT. Its protein product is CSAILGRDGEKLFF.

This clonotype showed up many times. This rearrangement joins TRBV29-1 to TRBJ1-1; tentative D call: TRBD1 (5 bases). This CDR3 contains 15 residues. Per the germline V gene, CDR1 is SQVTM and CDR2 is ANQGSEA. The V end lost 5 bases, the J end lost 0 bases, and 16 bases lay between the germline ends. This chain's CDR3 is CSVYGGVDMNTEAFF. CDR3 coding DNA: TGCAGCGTTTACGGAGGGGTGGACATGAACACTGAAGCTTTCTTT. Together with reference TRBV29-1 and TRBJ1-1, the CDR3 gives the full variable domain: SAVISQKPSRDICQRGTSLTIQCQVDSQVTMMFWYRQQPGQSLTLIATANQGSEATYESGFVIDKFPISRPNLTFSTLTVSNMSPEDSSIYLCSVYGGVDMNTEAFFGQGTRLTVV.

In its sample, this clonotype was seen a few times. V gene TRBV11-3 combines with J gene TRBJ2-5, with D tentatively TRBD1 (5 bases). Trimming left V 5 bases short and J 5 bases short, with 9 bases between. The CDR3 has 12 residues. Germline-derived CDR1 and CDR2 are SGHNT and YENEEA. The CDR3 DNA reads as TGTGCCAGCAGCCCAGGGCGCGAGACCCAGTACTTC. Encoded protein: CASSPGRETQYF.

The V gene is TRBV6-2 or TRBV6-3, the J gene TRBJ2-3; D gene unclear. CDR3 length: 12 amino acids. CDR1 is MNHEY, CDR2 SVGEGT, per germline. Trimming stripped 2 bases from V and 6 bases from J, with 6 bases between. The CDR3 region is CASSYPVDTQYF. In DNA form, the CDR3 reads TGTGCCAGCAGTTACCCAGTTGATACGCAGTATTTT.

This clonotype was observed many times. The rearrangement uses TRBV27 and TRBJ1-1, with D uncertain. V was shortened by 6 bases and J by 4 bases, with 21 bases between the two germline ends. The CDR3 is made up of 16 amino acids. CDR1 and CDR2 (germline): MNHEY, SMNVEV (reference sequence). The CDR3 DNA reads TGTGCCAGCAGCTTCGTTCCAGGCCCCTCGGTCACTGAAGCTTTCTTT. As protein: CASSFVPGPSVTEAFF.

This clonotype was seen more than once but under ten times. The J gene is TRBJ1-1, the V gene TRBV5-1; no clear D. The CDR3 loop spans 17 amino acids. The germline V gene encodes CDR1 SGHRS and CDR2 YFSETQ. The V end lost 5 bases, the J end lost 0 bases, and 20 bases lay between the germline ends. In DNA, the CDR3 is TGCGCCAGCAGACTAACGTTAGCCTTGGGAATGAACACTGAAGCTTTCTTT. Translating it yields CASRLTLALGMNTEAFF.

The V gene is TRBV5-5, the J gene TRBJ2-3, with 9 positions matching TRBD2. Germline V lookup: CDR1 SGHKS, CDR2 YYEKEE (reference sequence). The CDR3 consists of 17 residues. The trim removed 3 bases at V and 0 bases at J, leaving 8 bases unmatched. The CDR3 here is CASSSQILAGSTDTQYF. The CDR3 coding sequence is TGTGCCAGCAGCTCTCAGATCCTAGCGGGAAGCACAGATACGCAGTATTTT. Using reference TRBV5-5 and TRBJ2-3 for the parts outside the CDR3, the full variable domain is DAGVTQSPTHLIKTRGQQVTLRCSPISGHKSVSWYQQVLGQGPQFIFQYYEKEERGRGNFPDRFSARQFPNYSSELNVNALLLGDSALYLCASSSQILAGSTDTQYFGPGTRLTVL.

There are many counts of this clonotype. This sequence joins TRBV27 and TRBJ1-1; D is unresolved. With 8 bases removed from V and 7 bases from J, the gap between germline ends came to 11 bases. CDR3 length: 11 amino acids. CDR1 and CDR2 from the germline V gene are MNHEY and SMNVEV (reference sequence). The CDR3 is CASFRGVEAFF. CDR3 nucleotides: TGTGCCAGCTTCCGGGGAGTTGAAGCTTTCTTT.

This clonotype occurred many times. The J gene is TRBJ1-1, the V gene TRBV2, with TRBD1 matching 7 bases. The CDR3 covers 14 residues. V was pared by 3 bases and J by 1 base, with 2 bases of the junction left unmatched. CDR1 and CDR2 from the germline V gene are SNHLY and FYNNEI. The CDR3 region is CASSDGTANTEAFF. CDR3 nucleotide sequence: TGTGCCAGCAGTGACGGGACAGCGAACACTGAAGCTTTCTTT.

The V call is TRBV2, the J call TRBJ1-2, with a tentative D call TRBD1 (6 bases). CDR1 is SNHLY, CDR2 FYNNEI, per germline. V dropped 6 bases and J dropped 4 bases, with 15 bases sitting between them. This CDR3 spans 14 amino acids. The CDR3 protein is CASRGDGGGYGYTF. For the CDR3, the DNA is TGTGCCAGCAGGGGGGACGGAGGGGGCTATGGCTACACCTTC.

This clonotype was counted a few times. The rearrangement uses TRBV2 and TRBJ2-3; tentatively, D is TRBD1 (6 bases). V lost 7 bases and J lost 4, with 21 bases in between. In germline, CDR1 is SNHLY, CDR2 FYNNEI. There are 16 residues in the CDR3. CDR3 in DNA: TGTGCCAGCATGAGTAGCAGGGGATATTATCCAGATACGCAGTATTTT. Protein sequence: CASMSSRGYYPDTQYF.

This clonotype was picked up a small number of times. The J gene is TRBJ1-4, the V gene TRBV20-1; 10 bases are shared with TRBD1. Germline V CDR1 and CDR2: DFQATT, SNEGSKA (reference sequence). The length of the CDR3 is 16 residues. V was clipped by 4 bases and J by 7 bases; unmatched bases: 12. CDR3 amino acids: CSATGTGELRGEKLFF. The CDR3 DNA follows: TGCAGTGCTACCGGGACAGGGGAGTTGCGAGGTGAAAAACTGTTTTTT.

This clonotype occurred many times. The chain uses TRBV7-2 and TRBJ2-3, with D perhaps matching TRBD1 or TRBD2 (5 bases each). Germline V CDR1 and CDR2: SGHTA, FQGNSA. V lost 4 bases and J lost 0, with 14 bases in between. The CDR3 covers 16 residues. CDR3 region: CASSYITGPSTDTQYF. The CDR3 region has the DNA TGTGCCAGCAGCTACATAACGGGACCGAGCACAGATACGCAGTATTTT.